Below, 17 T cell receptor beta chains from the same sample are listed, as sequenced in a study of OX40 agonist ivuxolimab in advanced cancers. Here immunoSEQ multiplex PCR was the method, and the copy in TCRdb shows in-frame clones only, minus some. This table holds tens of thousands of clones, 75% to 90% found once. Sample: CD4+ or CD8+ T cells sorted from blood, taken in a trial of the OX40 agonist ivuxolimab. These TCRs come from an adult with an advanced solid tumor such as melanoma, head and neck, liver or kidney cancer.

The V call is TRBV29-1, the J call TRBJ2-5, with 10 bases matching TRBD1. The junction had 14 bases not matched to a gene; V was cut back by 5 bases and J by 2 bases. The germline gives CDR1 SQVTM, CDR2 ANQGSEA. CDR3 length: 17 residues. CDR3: CSVLTLKPDRGQETQYF. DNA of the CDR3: TGCAGCGTTCTGACTTTAAAACCGGACAGGGGGCAAGAGACCCAGTACTTC.

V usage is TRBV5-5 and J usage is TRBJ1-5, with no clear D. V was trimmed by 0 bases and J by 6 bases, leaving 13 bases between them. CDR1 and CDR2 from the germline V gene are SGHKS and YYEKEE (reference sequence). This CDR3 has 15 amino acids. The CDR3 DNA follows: TGTGCCAGCAGCTTGGATCCTGGGAGGTTTCAGCCCCAGCATTTT. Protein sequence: CASSLDPGRFQPQHF.

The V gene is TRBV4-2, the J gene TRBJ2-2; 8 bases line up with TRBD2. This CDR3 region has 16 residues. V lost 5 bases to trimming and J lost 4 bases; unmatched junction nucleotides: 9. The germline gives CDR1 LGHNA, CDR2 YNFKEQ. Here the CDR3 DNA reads TGTGCCAGCAGCGGGAGCGGGAGTTTTGGCACCGGGGAGCTGTTTTTT. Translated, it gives CASSGSGSFGTGELFF.

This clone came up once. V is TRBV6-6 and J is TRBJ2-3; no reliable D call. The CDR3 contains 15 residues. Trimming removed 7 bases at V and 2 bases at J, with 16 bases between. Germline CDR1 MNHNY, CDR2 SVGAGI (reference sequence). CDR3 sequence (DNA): TGTGCCAGCACCAAAGGTCCAACCTCCACAGATACGCAGTATTTT. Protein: CASTKGPTSTDTQYF.

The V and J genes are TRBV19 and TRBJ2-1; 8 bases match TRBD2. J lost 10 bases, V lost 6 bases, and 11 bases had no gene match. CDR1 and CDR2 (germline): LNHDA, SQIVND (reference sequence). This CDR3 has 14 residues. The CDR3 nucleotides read TGTGCCAGTAGGCCAGCGGGAGTATGGCAAGAGCAGTTCTTC. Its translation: CASRPAGVWQEQFF. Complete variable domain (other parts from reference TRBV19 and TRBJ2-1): DGGITQSPKYLFRKEGQNVTLSCEQNLNHDAMYWYRQDPGQGLRLIYYSQIVNDFQKGDIAEGYSVSREKKESFPLTVTSAQKNPTAFYLCASRPAGVWQEQFFGPGTRLTVL.

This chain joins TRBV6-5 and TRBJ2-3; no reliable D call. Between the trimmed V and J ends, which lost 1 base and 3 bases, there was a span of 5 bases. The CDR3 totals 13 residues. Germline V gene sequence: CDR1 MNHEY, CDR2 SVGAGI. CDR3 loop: CASSYFGTDTQYF. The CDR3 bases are TGTGCCAGCAGTTACTTTGGAACAGATACGCAGTATTTT.

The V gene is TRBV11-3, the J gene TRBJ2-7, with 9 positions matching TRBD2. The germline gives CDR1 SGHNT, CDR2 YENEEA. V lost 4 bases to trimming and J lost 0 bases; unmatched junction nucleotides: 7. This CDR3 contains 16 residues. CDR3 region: CASSSIAGGRSYEQYF. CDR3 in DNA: TGTGCCAGCAGCTCAATCGCGGGAGGGCGCTCCTACGAGCAGTACTTC.

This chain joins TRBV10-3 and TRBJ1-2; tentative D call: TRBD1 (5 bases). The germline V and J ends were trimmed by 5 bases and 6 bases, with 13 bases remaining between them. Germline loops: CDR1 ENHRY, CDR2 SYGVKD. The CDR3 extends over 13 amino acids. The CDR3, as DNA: TGTGCCATCAGTAATGGGCAGGGAGATGGCTACACCTTC. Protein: CAISNGQGDGYTF.

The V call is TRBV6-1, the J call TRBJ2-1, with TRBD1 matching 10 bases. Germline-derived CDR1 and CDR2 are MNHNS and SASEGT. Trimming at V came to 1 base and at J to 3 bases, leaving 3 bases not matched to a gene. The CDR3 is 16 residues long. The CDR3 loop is CASSEDRDRGYNEQFF. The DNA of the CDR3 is TGTGCCAGCAGTGAAGACCGGGACAGGGGCTACAATGAGCAGTTCTTC.

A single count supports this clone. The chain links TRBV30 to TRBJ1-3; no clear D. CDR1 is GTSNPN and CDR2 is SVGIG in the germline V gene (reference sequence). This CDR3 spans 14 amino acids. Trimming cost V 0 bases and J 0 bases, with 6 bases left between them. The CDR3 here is CAWSVSSSGNTIYF. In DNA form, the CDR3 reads TGTGCCTGGAGTGTATCCAGCTCTGGAAACACCATATATTTT.

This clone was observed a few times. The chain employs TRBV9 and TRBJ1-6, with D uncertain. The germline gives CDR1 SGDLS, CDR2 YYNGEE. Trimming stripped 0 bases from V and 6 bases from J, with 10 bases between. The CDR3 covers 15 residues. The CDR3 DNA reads TGTGCCAGCAGCGTAGGCTCAGGCACTAATTCACCCCTCCACTTT. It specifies CASSVGSGTNSPLHF.

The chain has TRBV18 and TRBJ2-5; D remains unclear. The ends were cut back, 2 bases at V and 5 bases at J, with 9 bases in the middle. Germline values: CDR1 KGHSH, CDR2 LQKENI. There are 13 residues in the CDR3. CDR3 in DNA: TGTGCCAGCTCACCAATTAGAAGTGAGACCCAGTACTTC. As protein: CASSPIRSETQYF.

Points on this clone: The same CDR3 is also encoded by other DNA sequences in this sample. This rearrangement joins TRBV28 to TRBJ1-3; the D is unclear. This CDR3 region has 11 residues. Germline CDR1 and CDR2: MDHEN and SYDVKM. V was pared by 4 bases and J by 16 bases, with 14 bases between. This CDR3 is CASSSETGSYF. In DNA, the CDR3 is TGTGCCAGCAGTTCTGAGACGGGCTCTTATTTT.

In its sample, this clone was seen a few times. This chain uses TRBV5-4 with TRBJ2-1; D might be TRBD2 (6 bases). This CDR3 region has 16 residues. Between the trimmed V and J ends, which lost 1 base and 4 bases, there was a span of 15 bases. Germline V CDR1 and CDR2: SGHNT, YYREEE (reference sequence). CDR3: CASSLTRDWPYNEQFF. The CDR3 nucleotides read TGTGCCAGCAGCTTGACCCGGGACTGGCCATACAATGAGCAGTTCTTC.

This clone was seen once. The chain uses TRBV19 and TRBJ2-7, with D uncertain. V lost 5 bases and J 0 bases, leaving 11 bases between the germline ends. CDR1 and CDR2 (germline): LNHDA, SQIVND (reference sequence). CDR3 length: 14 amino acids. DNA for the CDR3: TGTGCCAGTAGTTCCCCGACTGGCTCCTACGAGCAGTACTTC. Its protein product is CASSSPTGSYEQYF.

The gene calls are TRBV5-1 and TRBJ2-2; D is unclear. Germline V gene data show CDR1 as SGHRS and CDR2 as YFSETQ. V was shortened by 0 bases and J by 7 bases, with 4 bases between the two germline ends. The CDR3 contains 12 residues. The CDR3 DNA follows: TGCGCCAGCAGCTTGGAATACGGGGAGCTGTTTTTT. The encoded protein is CASSLEYGELFF. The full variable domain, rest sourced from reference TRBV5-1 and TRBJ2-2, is KAGVTQTPRYLIKTRGQQVTLSCSPISGHRSVSWYQQTPGQGLQFLFEYFSETQRNKGNFPGRFSGRQFSNSRSEMNVSTLELGDSALYLCASSLEYGELFFGEGSRLTVL.

This CDR3 reads CASSLTDRNQPQHF. CDR3 bases: TGCGCCAGCAGCCTAACAGACAGGAATCAGCCCCAGCATTTT. This chain links TRBV5-1 with TRBJ1-5; D might be TRBD1 (6 bases). With 4 bases removed from V and 4 bases from J, the gap between germline ends came to 12 bases. Germline V gene data show CDR1 as SGHRS and CDR2 as YFSETQ. The length of the CDR3 is 14 residues.